One sample yielded the 3 T cell receptor beta chains listed below, sequenced in a study of OX40 agonist ivuxolimab in advanced cancers. Data came from immunoSEQ multiplex PCR; TCRdb stores just in-frame clones and leaves some out. The table records about 19,000 clones, around 80% of them present only once. The material sequenced was CD4+ or CD8+ T cells sorted from blood, taken in a trial of the OX40 agonist ivuxolimab. These TCRs come from an adult with an advanced solid tumor such as melanoma, head and neck, liver or kidney cancer.

V usage is TRBV4-1 and J usage is TRBJ2-5, with TRBD1 identical over 8 bases. CDR1 is MGHRA, CDR2 YSYEKL, per germline. The CDR3 has 16 amino acids. Germline trimming cut 3 bases from V and 1 base from J; bases unmatched to any gene: 7. The CDR3 spells CASSHSPGTGQETQYF. The CDR3 region has the DNA TGCGCCAGCAGCCACTCCCCCGGGACAGGCCAAGAGACCCAGTACTTC.

This clone turned up a few times. CDR3 nucleotide sequence: TGCAGCGTTGAAGGGTTCACTGAAGCTTTCTTT. Translated: CSVEGFTEAFF. This rearrangement joins TRBV29-1 to TRBJ1-1; the D is unclear. This CDR3 has 11 amino acids. Germline V gene data show CDR1 as SQVTM and CDR2 as ANQGSEA. The V gene lost 1 base and the J gene lost 4 bases, with 4 bases spanning the gap.

Note on this clone: Additional DNA sequences in this sample encode the identical CDR3. The chain carries TRBV10-2 and TRBJ1-2, with unresolved D. Germline CDR1 reads WSHSY; CDR2 reads SAAADI. CDR3 size: 13 residues. V lost 0 bases, J lost 6 bases, and 8 bases lay in between. The CDR3 region is CASSESGRDGYTF. As DNA, the CDR3 is TGCGCCAGCAGTGAGTCGGGAAGGGATGGCTACACCTTC.